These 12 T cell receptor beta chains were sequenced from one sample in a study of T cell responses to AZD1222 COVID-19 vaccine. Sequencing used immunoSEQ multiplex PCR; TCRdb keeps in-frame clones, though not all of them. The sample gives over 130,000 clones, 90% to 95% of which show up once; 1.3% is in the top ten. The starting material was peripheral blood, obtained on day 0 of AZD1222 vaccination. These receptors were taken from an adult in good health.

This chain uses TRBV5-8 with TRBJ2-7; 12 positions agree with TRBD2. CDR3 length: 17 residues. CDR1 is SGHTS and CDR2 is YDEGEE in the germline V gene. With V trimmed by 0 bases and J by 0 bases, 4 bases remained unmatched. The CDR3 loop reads CASSLAWTSGVSYEQYV. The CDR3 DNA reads TGTGCCAGCAGCTTGGCCTGGACTAGCGGGGTCTCCTACGAGCAGTACGTC.

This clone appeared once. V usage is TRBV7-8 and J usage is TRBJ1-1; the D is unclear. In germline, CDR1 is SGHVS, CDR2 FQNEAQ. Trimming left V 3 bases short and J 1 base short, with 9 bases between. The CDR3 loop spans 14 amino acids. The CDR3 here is CASSLFAQNTEAFF. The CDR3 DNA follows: TGTGCCAGCAGCTTGTTCGCTCAGAACACTGAAGCTTTCTTT.

This chain's CDR3 is CASSLYGGRNEQYV. DNA of the CDR3: TGTGCCAGCAGCTTATATGGGGGTAGAAACGAGCAGTACGTC. The chain couples TRBV7-8 to TRBJ2-7; D is perhaps TRBD1 or TRBD2 (5 bases each). The CDR3 totals 14 residues. V lost 2 bases and J lost 5, with 13 bases in between. CDR1 and CDR2 from the germline V gene are SGHVS and FQNEAQ.

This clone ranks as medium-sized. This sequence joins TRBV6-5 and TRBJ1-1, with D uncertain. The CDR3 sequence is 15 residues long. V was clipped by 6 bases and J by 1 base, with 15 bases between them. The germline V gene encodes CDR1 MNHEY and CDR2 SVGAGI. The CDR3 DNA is TGTGCCAGCAGCCTGACCGAGGGATCGAACACTGAAGCTTTCTTT. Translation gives CASSLTEGSNTEAFF.

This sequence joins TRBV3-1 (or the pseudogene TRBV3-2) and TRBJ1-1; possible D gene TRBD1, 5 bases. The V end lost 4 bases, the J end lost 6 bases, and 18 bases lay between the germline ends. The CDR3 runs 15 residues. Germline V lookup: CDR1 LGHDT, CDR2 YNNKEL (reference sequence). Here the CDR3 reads CASSLGWGGIAEAFF. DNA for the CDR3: TGTGCCAGCAGCCTCGGATGGGGGGGTATCGCTGAAGCTTTCTTT.

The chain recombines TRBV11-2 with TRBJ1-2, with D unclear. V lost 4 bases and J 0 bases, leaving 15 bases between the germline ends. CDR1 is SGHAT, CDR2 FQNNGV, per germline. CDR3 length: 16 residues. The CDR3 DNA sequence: TGTGCCAGCAGCTCCCTGGACGGGTGGCCTAACTATGGCTACACCTTC. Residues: CASSSLDGWPNYGYTF. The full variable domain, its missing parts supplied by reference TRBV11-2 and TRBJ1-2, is EAGVAQSPRYKIIEKRQSVAFWCNPISGHATLYWYQQILGQGPKLLIQFQNNGVVDDSQLPKDRFSAERLKGVDSTLKIQPAKLEDSAVYLCASSSLDGWPNYGYTFGSGTRLTVV.

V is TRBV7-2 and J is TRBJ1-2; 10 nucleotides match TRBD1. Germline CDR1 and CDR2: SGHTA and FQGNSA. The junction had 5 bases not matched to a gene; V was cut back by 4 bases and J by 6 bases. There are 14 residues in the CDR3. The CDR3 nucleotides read TGTGCCAGCAGCTGGGACAGGGGATTCAATGGCTACACCTTC. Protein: CASSWDRGFNGYTF.

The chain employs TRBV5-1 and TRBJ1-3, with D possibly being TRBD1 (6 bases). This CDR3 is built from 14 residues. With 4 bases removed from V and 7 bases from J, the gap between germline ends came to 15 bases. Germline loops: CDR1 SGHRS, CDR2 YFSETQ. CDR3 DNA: TGCGCCAGCAGCGGCGGGACATTAGAGAACACCATATATTTT. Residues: CASSGGTLENTIYF.

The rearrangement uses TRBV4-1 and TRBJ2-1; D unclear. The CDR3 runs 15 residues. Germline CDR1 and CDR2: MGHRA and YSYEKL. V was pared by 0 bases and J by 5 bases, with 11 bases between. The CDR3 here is CASSQDRRADNEQFF. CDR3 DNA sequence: TGCGCCAGCAGCCAAGATCGACGGGCGGACAATGAGCAGTTCTTC.

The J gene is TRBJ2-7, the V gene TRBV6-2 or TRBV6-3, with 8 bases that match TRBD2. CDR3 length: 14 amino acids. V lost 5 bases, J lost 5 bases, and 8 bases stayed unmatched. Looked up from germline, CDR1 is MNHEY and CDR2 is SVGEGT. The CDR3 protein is CASSQRGLVDEQYV. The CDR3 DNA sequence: TGTGCCAGCAGTCAACGGGGACTAGTGGACGAGCAGTACGTC.

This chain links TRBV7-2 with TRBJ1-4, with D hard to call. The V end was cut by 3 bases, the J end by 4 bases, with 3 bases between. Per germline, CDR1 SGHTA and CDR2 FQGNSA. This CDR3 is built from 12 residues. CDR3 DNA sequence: TGTGCCAGCAGCTTGGTTAATGAAAAACTGTTTTTT. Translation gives CASSLVNEKLFF.

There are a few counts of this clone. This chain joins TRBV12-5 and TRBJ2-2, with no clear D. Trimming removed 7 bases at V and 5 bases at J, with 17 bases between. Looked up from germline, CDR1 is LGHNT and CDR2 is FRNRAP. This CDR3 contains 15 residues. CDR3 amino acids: CASAEPYTRTGELFF. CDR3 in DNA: TGTGCTAGTGCCGAACCTTACACCCGGACCGGGGAGCTGTTTTTT.